This T cell receptor (beta chain) is drawn from a study of blood T cell repertoires in COVID-19. On the study more broadly: Material from acute and convalescent COVID-19 was sourced from the United States, Italy and Spain. T cells, B-cell-depleted T cells, or PBMCs provided the cDNA or gDNA that served as material.

CDR3 length equals 14 residues. The V end lost 1 base, the J end lost 6 bases, and 10 bases lay between the germline ends. The germline CDR1 and CDR2 sequences are SGHRS and YFSETQ. Original analysis: Amplification from reference gene primers served as the basis for estimated nucleated cell counts. The data were produced by immunoSEQ multiplex PCR, yet TCRdb's version contains in-frame clones alone and is incomplete. That table is the source of V, J and clone size, and D and trimming were worked out from the DNA. The data contain about 150,000 clones, roughly 83% of them singletons. This chain connects TRBV5-1 to TRBJ2-2; D is unclear. The sequencing input was peripheral blood. The origin of this receptor is a young man with active or convalescent COVID-19. This chain's CDR3 is CASSLRGVPGELFF. The CDR3, as DNA: TGCGCCAGCAGCTTGAGAGGTGTGCCCGGGGAGCTGTTTTTT.